This T cell receptor beta chain stems from a study of Graves' ophthalmopathy and Graves' hyperthyroidism. Germline lookup yields CDR1 MDHEN and CDR2 SYDVKM. The CDR3 spans 11 residues. V gave up 7 bases and J gave up 4 bases, with 8 bases separating them. Ten or more counts support this clonotype. Every ophthalmopathy donor presented moderate-to-severe activity, CAS ≥3, NOSPECS ≥4 and duration under 3 months. Amplifying from RNA transcripts, the study obtained TCR beta CDR3 regions. Scientists carried out first-round RT-PCR using HTBI primers and then a second-round multiplex PCR. TCRdb passed the multiplex PCR reads through MiXCR, listing each CDR3 protein once. Here the sample spans fewer than 350,000 distinct CDR3 sequences, about a sixth being singletons.

What was sequenced was peripheral blood. This TCR was recovered from an adult man with Graves' ophthalmopathy. This chain joins TRBV28 and TRBJ2-7; no definite D call. The CDR3 loop is CASNGQYEQYF. CDR3 in DNA: TGTGCCAGCAACGGCCAGTACGAGCAGTACTTC.